The 8 T cell receptor beta chains below all came from one sample that was sequenced in a study of cytomegalovirus exposure and HLA in healthy donors. TCRdb's copy holds only in-frame clones and misses some; the assay was immunoSEQ multiplex PCR. Altogether around 70,000 clones are present, about 95% being singletons, with the ten largest covering about 2.1%. Material: PBMCs. These receptors were collected from a woman in her late teens or twenties in good health and CMV-seropositive.

V is TRBV9 and J is TRBJ2-3, with 7 nucleotides matching TRBD2. Germline V gene lookup returns CDR1 SGDLS and CDR2 YYNGEE. The CDR3 has 16 amino acids. V lost 3 bases, J lost 2 bases, and 9 bases stayed unmatched. The CDR3: CASSDHRTSVTDTQYF. CDR3 nucleotides: TGTGCCAGCAGCGACCACCGGACTAGTGTCACAGATACGCAGTATTTT. The full variable domain, its missing parts supplied by reference TRBV9 and TRBJ2-3, is DSGVTQTPKHLITATGQRVTLRCSPRSGDLSVYWYQQSLDQGLQFLIQYYNGEERAKGNILERFSAQQFPDLHSELNLSSLELGDSALYFCASSDHRTSVTDTQYFGPGTRLTVL.

The chain employs TRBV5-1 and TRBJ2-1; 9 nucleotides match TRBD1. The CDR3 has 17 amino acids. Per germline, CDR1 SGHRS and CDR2 YFSETQ. V was clipped by 3 bases and J by 2 bases; unmatched bases: 9. As DNA, the CDR3 is TGCGCCAGCAGCTCCTACCTGACAGGGGGGACCTACAATGAGCAGTTCTTC. Translated: CASSSYLTGGTYNEQFF.

The chain couples TRBV2 to TRBJ2-3; weak D call: TRBD1 (5 bases). The germline gives CDR1 SNHLY, CDR2 FYNNEI. The CDR3 spans 12 residues. The V end was cut by 7 bases, the J end by 7 bases, with 12 bases between. The CDR3 DNA reads as TGTGCCAGCAATCAGGACACCTATACGCAGTATTTT. It translates to CASNQDTYTQYF.

V gene TRBV7-9 combines with J gene TRBJ1-4; D is unresolved. CDR1 is SEHNR and CDR2 is FQNEAQ in the germline V gene (reference sequence). This CDR3 is built from 15 residues. V gave up 5 bases and J gave up 4 bases, with 14 bases separating them. This CDR3 is CASSKSGILNEKLFF. The CDR3 DNA reads as TGTGCCAGCAGCAAATCCGGGATACTTAATGAAAAACTGTTTTTT. Using reference TRBV7-9 and TRBJ1-4 for the parts outside the CDR3, the full variable domain is DTGVSQNPRHKITKRGQNVTFRCDPISEHNRLYWYRQTLGQGPEFLTYFQNEAQLEKSRLLSDRFSAERPKGSFSTLEIQRTEQGDSAMYLCASSKSGILNEKLFFGSGTQLSVL.

The CDR3 bases are TGTGCCAGCAGCTTATCTAGGAGCTCTGGGGCCAACGTCCTGACTTTC. Its translation: CASSLSRSSGANVLTF. The genes are TRBV11-2 and TRBJ2-6; no clear D. This CDR3 spans 16 amino acids. V was cut by 2 bases and J by 0 bases, with 8 bases left in between. Germline V gives CDR1 SGHAT, CDR2 FQNNGV.

The genes are TRBV15 and TRBJ2-7; D might be TRBD2 (6 bases). Looked up from germline, CDR1 is LNHNV and CDR2 is YYDKDF (reference sequence). The germline V and J ends were trimmed by 5 bases and 6 bases, with 17 bases remaining between them. CDR3 length equals 14 residues. CDR3 coding DNA: TGTGCCACCAGCCTAAACGGCGGGGCTACCGAGCAGTACTTC. This gives the protein CATSLNGGATEQYF. The entire variable domain, with the rest obtained from reference TRBV15 and TRBJ2-7, is as follows: DAMVIQNPRYQVTQFGKPVTLSCSQTLNHNVMYWYQQKSSQAPKLLFHYYDKDFNNEADTPDNFQSRRPNTSFCFLDIRSPGLGDTAMYLCATSLNGGATEQYFGPGTRLTVT.

The chain combines TRBV27 with TRBJ2-7; 13 positions match TRBD2. Germline assignment: CDR1 MNHEY and CDR2 SMNVEV (reference sequence). V gave up 1 base and J gave up 9 bases; unmatched junction bases: 12. The length of the CDR3 is 17 residues. The CDR3 bases are TGTGCCAGCAGTTTATTATCGGGGACTAGCGGGGCGAAAGTGCAGTACTTC. Its protein is CASSLLSGTSGAKVQYF.

V is TRBV5-1 and J is TRBJ2-7, with 12 bases matching TRBD1. Trimming at V came to 2 bases and at J to 5 bases, leaving 2 bases not matched to a gene. The CDR3 covers 14 residues. Germline V CDR1 and CDR2: SGHRS, YFSETQ. This CDR3 is CASSFGTGGNEQYF. The CDR3 region has the DNA TGCGCCAGCAGCTTTGGGACAGGGGGCAACGAGCAGTACTTC.